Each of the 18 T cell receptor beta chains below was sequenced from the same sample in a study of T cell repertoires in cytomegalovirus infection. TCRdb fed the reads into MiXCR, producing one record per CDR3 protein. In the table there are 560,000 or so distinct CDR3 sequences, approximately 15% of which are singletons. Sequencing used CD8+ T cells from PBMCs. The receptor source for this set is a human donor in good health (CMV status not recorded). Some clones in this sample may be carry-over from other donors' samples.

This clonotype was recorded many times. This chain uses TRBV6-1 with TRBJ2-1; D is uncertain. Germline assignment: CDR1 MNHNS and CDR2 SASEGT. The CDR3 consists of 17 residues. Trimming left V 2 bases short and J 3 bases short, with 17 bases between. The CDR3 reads CASSEPAQAILYNEQFF. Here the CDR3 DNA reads TGTGCCAGCAGTGAACCGGCTCAAGCTATCCTCTACAATGAGCAGTTCTTC.

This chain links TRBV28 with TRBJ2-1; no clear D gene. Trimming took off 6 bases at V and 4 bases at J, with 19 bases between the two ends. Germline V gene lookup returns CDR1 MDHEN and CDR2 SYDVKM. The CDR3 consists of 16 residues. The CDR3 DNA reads TGTGCCAGCAGGACCGGAGCCGAAGTGGGATACAATGAGCAGTTCTTC. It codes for CASRTGAEVGYNEQFF.

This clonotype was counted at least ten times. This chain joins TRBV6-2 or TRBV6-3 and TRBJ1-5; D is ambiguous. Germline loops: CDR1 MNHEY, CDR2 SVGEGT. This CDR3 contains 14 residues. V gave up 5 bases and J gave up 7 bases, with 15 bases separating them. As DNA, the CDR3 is TGTGCCAGCAGTCCACGCTCCGGGGTACAGCCCCAGCATTTT. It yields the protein CASSPRSGVQPQHF.

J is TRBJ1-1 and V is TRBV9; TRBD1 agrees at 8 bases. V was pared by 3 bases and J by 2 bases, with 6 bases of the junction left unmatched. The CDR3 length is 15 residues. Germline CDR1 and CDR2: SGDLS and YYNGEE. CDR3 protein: CASSAARGLNTEAFF. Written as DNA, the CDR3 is TGTGCCAGCAGCGCTGCCAGGGGGCTAAACACTGAAGCTTTCTTT.

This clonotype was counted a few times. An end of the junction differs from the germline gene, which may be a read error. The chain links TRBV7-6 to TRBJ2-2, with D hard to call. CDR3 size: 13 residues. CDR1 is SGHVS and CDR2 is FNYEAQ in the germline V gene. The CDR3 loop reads CASSSSAAGELFF. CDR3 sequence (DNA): TGTGCTAGCAGCTCCTCCGCCGCCGGGGAGCTGTTTTTT.

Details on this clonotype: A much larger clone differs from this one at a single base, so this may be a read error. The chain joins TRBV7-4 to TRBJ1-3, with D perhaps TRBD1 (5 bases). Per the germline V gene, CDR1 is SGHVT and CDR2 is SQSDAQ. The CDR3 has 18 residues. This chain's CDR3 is CASIPGGFWIPSGNTLYF. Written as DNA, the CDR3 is TGTGCCAGCATCCCGGGGGGGTTCTGGATACCTTCTGGAAACACCTTATATTTT. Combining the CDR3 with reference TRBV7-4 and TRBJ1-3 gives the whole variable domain GAGVSQSPRYKVAKRGRDVALRCDSISGHVTLYWYRQTLGQGSEVLTYSQSDAQRDKSGRPSGRFSAERPERSVSTLKIQRTEQGDSAVYLCASIPGGFWIPSGNTLYFGEGSWLTVV.

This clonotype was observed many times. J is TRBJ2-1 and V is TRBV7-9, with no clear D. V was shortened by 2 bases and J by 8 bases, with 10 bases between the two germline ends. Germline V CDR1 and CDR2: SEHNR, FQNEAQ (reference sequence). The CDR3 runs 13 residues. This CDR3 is CASSLIPHHEQFF. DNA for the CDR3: TGTGCCAGCAGCTTAATCCCCCATCATGAGCAGTTCTTC. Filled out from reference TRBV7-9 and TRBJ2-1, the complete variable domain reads DTGVSQNPRHKITKRGQNVTFRCDPISEHNRLYWYRQTLGQGPEFLTYFQNEAQLEKSRLLSDRFSAERPKGSFSTLEIQRTEQGDSAMYLCASSLIPHHEQFFGPGTRLTVL.

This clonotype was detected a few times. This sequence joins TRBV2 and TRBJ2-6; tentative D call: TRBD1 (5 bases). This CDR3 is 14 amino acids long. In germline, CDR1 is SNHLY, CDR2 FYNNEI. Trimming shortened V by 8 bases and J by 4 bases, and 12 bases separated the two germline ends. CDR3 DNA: TGTGCCAGCGGACAAATGGGAGGGGCCAACGTCCTGACTTTC. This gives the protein CASGQMGGANVLTF.

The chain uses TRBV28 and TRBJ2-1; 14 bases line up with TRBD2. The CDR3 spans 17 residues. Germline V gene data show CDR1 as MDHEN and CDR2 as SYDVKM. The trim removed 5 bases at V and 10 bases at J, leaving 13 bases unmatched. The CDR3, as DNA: TGTGCCAGCAGTCCCTGGACTAGCGGGGGGCATCCAGAAGAGCAGTTCTTC. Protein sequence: CASSPWTSGGHPEEQFF.

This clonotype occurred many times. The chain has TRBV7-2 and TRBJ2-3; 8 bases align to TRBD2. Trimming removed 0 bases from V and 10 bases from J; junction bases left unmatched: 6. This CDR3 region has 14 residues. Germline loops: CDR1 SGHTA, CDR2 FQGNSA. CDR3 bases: TGTGCCAGCAGCTTAGCGAATCGGCGGGAGGCGCAGTATTTT. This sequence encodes CASSLANRREAQYF.

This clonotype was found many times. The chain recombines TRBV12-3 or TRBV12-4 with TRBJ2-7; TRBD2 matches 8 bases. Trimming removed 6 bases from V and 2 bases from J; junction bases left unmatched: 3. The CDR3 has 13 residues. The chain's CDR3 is CASRAGGPYEQYF. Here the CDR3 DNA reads TGTGCCAGCAGGGCGGGAGGTCCCTACGAGCAGTACTTC.

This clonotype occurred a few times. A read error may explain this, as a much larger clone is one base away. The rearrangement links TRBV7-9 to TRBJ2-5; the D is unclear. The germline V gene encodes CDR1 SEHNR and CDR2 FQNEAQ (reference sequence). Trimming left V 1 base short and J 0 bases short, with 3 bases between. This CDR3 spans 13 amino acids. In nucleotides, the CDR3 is TGTGCCAGCAGCTTAGACTACCAAGAGACCCAGTACTTC. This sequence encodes CASSLDYQETQYF. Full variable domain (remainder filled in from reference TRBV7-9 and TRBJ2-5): DTGVSQNPRHKITKRGQNVTFRCDPISEHNRLYWYRQTLGQGPEFLTYFQNEAQLEKSRLLSDRFSAERPKGSFSTLEIQRTEQGDSAMYLCASSLDYQETQYFGPGTRLLVL.

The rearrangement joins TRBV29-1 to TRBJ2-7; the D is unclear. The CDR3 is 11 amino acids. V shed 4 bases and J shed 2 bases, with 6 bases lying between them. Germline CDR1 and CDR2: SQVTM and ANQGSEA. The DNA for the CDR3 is TGCAGCGTTGGTAGCACCTACGAGCAGTACTTC. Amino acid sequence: CSVGSTYEQYF.

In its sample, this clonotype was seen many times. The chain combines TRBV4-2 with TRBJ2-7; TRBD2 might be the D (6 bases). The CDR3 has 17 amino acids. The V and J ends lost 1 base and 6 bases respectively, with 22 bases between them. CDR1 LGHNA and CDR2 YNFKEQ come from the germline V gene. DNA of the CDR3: TGTGCCAGCAGCCAAGGGGGAAGTATTAGCAGGGAGGTCGAGCAGTACTTC. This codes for CASSQGGSISREVEQYF.

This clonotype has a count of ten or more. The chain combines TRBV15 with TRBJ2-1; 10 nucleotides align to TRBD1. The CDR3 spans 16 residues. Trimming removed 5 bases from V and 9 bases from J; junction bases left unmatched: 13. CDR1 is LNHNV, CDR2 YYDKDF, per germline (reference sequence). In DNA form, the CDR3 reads TGTGCCACCAGCCGGGCGGGGACAGGGGCTTTCAGTGAGCAGTTCTTC. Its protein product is CATSRAGTGAFSEQFF.

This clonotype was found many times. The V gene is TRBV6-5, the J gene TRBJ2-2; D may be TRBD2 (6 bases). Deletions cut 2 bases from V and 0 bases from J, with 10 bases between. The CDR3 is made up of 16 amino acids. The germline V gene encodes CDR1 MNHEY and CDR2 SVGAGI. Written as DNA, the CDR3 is TGTGCCAGCAGTTACAATGCGGGGCCGAACACCGGGGAGCTGTTTTTT. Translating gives CASSYNAGPNTGELFF.

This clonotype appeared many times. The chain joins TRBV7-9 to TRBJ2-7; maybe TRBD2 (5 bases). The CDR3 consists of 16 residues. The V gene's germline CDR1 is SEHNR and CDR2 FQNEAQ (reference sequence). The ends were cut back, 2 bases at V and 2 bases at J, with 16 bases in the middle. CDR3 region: CASSLRGGSTPYEQYF. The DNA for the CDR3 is TGTGCCAGCAGCTTACGGGGTGGGAGTACTCCCTACGAGCAGTACTTC.

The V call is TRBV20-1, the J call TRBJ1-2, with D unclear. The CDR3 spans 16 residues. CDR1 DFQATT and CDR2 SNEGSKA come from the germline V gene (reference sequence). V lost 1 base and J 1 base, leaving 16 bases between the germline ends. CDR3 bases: TGCAGTGCTAGAGCCCTCGGGCAGGCCAGTAACTATGGCTACACCTTC. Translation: CSARALGQASNYGYTF.